This T cell receptor beta chain was captured by sequencing in a study of T-cell memory formation after mild COVID-19. The study's findings and limits: There was a balanced CD4/CD8 profile in clones contracting day 15 to 85, and later expanders leaned CD4+. CD4+ contracting clones were found mainly in CM and EM, and CD8+ ones in EMRA. Day 37-peaking second-wave clones had unconfirmed SARS-CoV-2 specificity.

The CDR3 consists of 20 residues. The J segment lost 0 bases and the V segment lost 4 bases, leaving 17 bases of the junction unmatched. Germline CDR1 MGHRA, CDR2 YSYEKL. TCR alpha and TCR beta cDNA libraries with sample barcodes and UMIs came from 5'RACE using constant-segment primers. TCRdb reprocessed the 5' RACE reads with MiXCR, giving one entry per CDR3 protein. This table holds under 400,000 distinct CDR3 sequences, around 21% found once. This clonotype was detected only a few times. Its antigen is unidentified. Input material: PBMCs or a T cell subset sorted from them (not recorded which). The TCR sequence derives from an adult woman who had mild COVID-19 (a few samples of this study predate the infection). Cell type and time point are not known. The J gene is TRBJ2-1, the V gene TRBV4-1; TRBD2 matches 8 bases. The CDR3 nucleotides are TGCGCCAGCAGCCCCCTCGGGAAAGCTAGCGGGCCGAGCTCCTACAATGAGCAGTTCTTC. It translates to CASSPLGKASGPSSYNEQFF.